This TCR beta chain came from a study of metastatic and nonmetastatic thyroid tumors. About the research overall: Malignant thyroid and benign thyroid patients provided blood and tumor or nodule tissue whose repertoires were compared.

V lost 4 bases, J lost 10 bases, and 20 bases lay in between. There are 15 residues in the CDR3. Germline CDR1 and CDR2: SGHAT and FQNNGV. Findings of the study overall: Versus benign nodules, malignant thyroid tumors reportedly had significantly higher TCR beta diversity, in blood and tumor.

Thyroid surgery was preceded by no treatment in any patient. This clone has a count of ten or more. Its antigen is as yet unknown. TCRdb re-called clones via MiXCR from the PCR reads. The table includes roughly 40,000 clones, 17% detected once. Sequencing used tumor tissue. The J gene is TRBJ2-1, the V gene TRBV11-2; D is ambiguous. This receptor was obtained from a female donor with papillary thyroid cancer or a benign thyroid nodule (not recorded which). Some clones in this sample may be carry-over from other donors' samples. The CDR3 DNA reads TGTGCCAGCAGCTCCCGGGCGGCAGCTGGCGGCGAGCAGTTCTTC. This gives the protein CASSSRAAAGGEQFF.